The rows below give T cell receptor beta chains drawn from one sample of a study of identical twins. TCRdb reprocessed the 5' RACE reads via MiXCR and lists one record per CDR3 protein. The data hold roughly 570,000 distinct CDR3 sequences, with more than 9% observed a single time. A further study also used this sample, focusing on yellow fever vaccine responses in identical twins.

Sequenced input: PBMCs. The receptors were sampled from a woman younger than 30 in good health. CDR3s include the opening cysteine and the closing phenylalanine or tryptophan. D genes are given only for firm matches. Size is stated for part of the rows, as once, few or many counts, or as a class when the clone is expanded.

clone_size: few
j_call: TRBJ2-2
v_call: TRBV7-9
d_call: TRBD2
cdr3_aa: CASSPPSGATGELFF
cdr3_nt: TGTGCCAGCAGCCCCCCTAGCGGGGCTACCGGGGAGCTGTTTTTT

clone_size: few
j_call: TRBJ2-7
v_call: TRBV4-3
d_call: -
cdr3_aa: CASSQDEGATYEQYF
cdr3_nt: TGCGCCAGCAGCCAAGATGAGGGAGCTACCTACGAGCAGTACTTC

clone_size: many
j_call: TRBJ2-3
v_call: TRBV4-3
d_call: -
cdr3_aa: CASSVYGSNTDTQYF
cdr3_nt: TGCGCCAGCAGCGTGTACGGGAGCAACACAGATACGCAGTATTTT

clone_size: few
j_call: TRBJ2-1
v_call: TRBV28
d_call: TRBD2
cdr3_aa: CASSSPGLAGGPAYNEQFF
cdr3_nt: TGTGCCAGCAGTTCACCGGGACTAGCGGGGGGGCCCGCCTACAATGAGCAGTTCTTC

clone_size: -
j_call: TRBJ2-5
v_call: TRBV3-1
d_call: -
cdr3_aa: CASSQVVAGGETQYF
cdr3_nt: TGTGCCAGCAGCCAAGTGGTCGCAGGAGGAGAGACCCAGTACTTC

clone_size: -
j_call: TRBJ1-2
v_call: TRBV3-1
d_call: -
cdr3_aa: CASSQASGRYGYTF
cdr3_nt: TGTGCCAGCAGCCAAGCGTCAGGGAGGTATGGCTACACCTTC

clone_size: many
j_call: TRBJ2-1
v_call: TRBV7-2
d_call: -
cdr3_aa: CASHVRGPSYNEQFF
cdr3_nt: TGTGCCAGCCACGTCCGGGGGCCCTCCTACAATGAGCAGTTCTTC

clone_size: many
j_call: TRBJ2-1
v_call: TRBV11-2
d_call: TRBD2
cdr3_aa: CASSLESVTSGRAMGGEQFF
cdr3_nt: TGTGCCAGCAGCTTAGAATCGGTTACTAGCGGGAGGGCCATGGGAGGTGAGCAGTTCTTC

clone_size: -
j_call: TRBJ2-1
v_call: TRBV10-3
d_call: -
cdr3_aa: CAISESGVGYNEQFF
cdr3_nt: TGTGCCATCAGTGAGTCTGGAGTAGGGTACAATGAGCAGTTCTTC

clone_size: many
j_call: TRBJ2-2
v_call: TRBV5-1
d_call: -
cdr3_aa: CASSEQSTTGELFF
cdr3_nt: TGCGCCAGCAGCGAACAGAGCACAACCGGGGAGCTGTTTTTT

clone_size: few
j_call: TRBJ2-1
v_call: TRBV10-3
d_call: TRBD2
cdr3_aa: CAMTSGGGYEQFF
cdr3_nt: TGTGCCATGACTAGCGGGGGTGGTTATGAGCAGTTCTTC

clone_size: many
j_call: TRBJ2-2
v_call: TRBV5-1
d_call: -
cdr3_aa: CASSLEGVGRSGELFF
cdr3_nt: TGCGCCAGCAGCTTGGAGGGAGTAGGTCGATCCGGGGAGCTGTTTTTT

clone_size: many
j_call: TRBJ2-4
v_call: TRBV5-1
d_call: -
cdr3_aa: CASSLEGAKNIQYF
cdr3_nt: TGCGCCAGCAGCTTAGAAGGGGCCAAAAACATTCAGTACTTC

clone_size: few
j_call: TRBJ1-1
v_call: TRBV6-5
d_call: -
cdr3_aa: CASSFGFYLNTEAFF
cdr3_nt: TGTGCCAGCAGTTTCGGGTTCTATCTGAACACTGAAGCTTTCTTT

clone_size: -
j_call: TRBJ2-7
v_call: TRBV28
d_call: TRBD2
cdr3_aa: CASSATEPGLAGHEQYF
cdr3_nt: TGTGCCAGCAGTGCGACAGAACCGGGACTAGCGGGACACGAGCAGTACTTC

clone_size: -
j_call: TRBJ2-7
v_call: TRBV9
d_call: TRBD2
cdr3_aa: CASSVSSGRNEQYF
cdr3_nt: TGTGCCAGCAGCGTCAGTAGCGGGAGAAACGAGCAGTACTTC

clone_size: many
j_call: TRBJ1-2
v_call: TRBV28
d_call: -
cdr3_aa: CASKLIPYGYTF
cdr3_nt: TGTGCCAGCAAACTAATCCCGTACGGCTACACCTTC

clone_size: -
j_call: TRBJ2-3
v_call: TRBV30
d_call: TRBD1
cdr3_aa: CAWAGTGGTDTQYF
cdr3_nt: TGTGCCTGGGCCGGGACAGGGGGCACAGATACGCAGTATTTT

clone_size: -
j_call: TRBJ2-5
v_call: TRBV4-2
d_call: -
cdr3_aa: CASSQSAGVQETQYF
cdr3_nt: TGTGCCAGCAGCCAATCGGCAGGGGTCCAAGAGACCCAGTACTTC

clone_size: few
j_call: TRBJ1-1
v_call: TRBV6-4
d_call: TRBD1
cdr3_aa: CAETIGQERVNTEAFF
cdr3_nt: TGTGCCGAAACCATCGGACAGGAGAGGGTGAACACTGAAGCTTTCTTT

clone_size: -
j_call: TRBJ2-7
v_call: TRBV6-1
d_call: TRBD2
cdr3_aa: CASSPYLASGSSYEQYF
cdr3_nt: TGTGCCAGCAGTCCTTACTTAGCTAGCGGGAGCTCCTACGAGCAGTACTTC

clone_size: -
j_call: TRBJ1-5
v_call: TRBV28
d_call: -
cdr3_aa: CASSLRPWRSNQPQHF
cdr3_nt: TGTGCCAGCAGTTTGAGGCCTTGGCGTAGCAATCAGCCCCAGCATTTT

clone_size: -
j_call: TRBJ2-1
v_call: TRBV11-2
d_call: TRBD2
cdr3_aa: CASSLWGLAGTNEQFF
cdr3_nt: TGTGCCAGCAGCCTCTGGGGGCTAGCGGGTACAAATGAGCAGTTCTTC

clone_size: -
j_call: TRBJ2-7
v_call: TRBV2
d_call: -
cdr3_aa: CASSGTGVGREQYF
cdr3_nt: TGTGCCAGCAGTGGAACTGGGGTGGGTAGAGAGCAGTACTTC

clone_size: many
j_call: TRBJ2-1
v_call: TRBV4-1
d_call: TRBD2
cdr3_aa: CASSQVWQREGYNEQFF
cdr3_nt: TGCGCCAGCAGCCAAGTCTGGCAGCGGGAGGGTTACAATGAGCAGTTCTTC

clone_size: many
j_call: TRBJ2-3
v_call: TRBV6-1
d_call: -
cdr3_aa: CASTRLPYSTDTQYF
cdr3_nt: TGTGCCAGCACCAGACTACCGTATAGCACAGATACGCAGTATTTT

clone_size: -
j_call: TRBJ1-2
v_call: TRBV14
d_call: -
cdr3_aa: CASSRDGNHGYTF
cdr3_nt: TGTGCCAGCAGCCGAGATGGGAACCATGGCTACACCTTC

clone_size: few
j_call: TRBJ2-1
v_call: TRBV24-1
d_call: -
cdr3_aa: CATSDLPTGEGVEQFF
cdr3_nt: TGTGCCACCAGTGATTTGCCTACGGGGGAAGGGGTTGAGCAGTTCTTC

clone_size: many
j_call: TRBJ1-6
v_call: TRBV4-2
d_call: TRBD1
cdr3_aa: CASSRGDRDYNSPLHF
cdr3_nt: TGTGCCAGCAGCCGTGGGGACAGGGACTATAATTCACCCCTCCACTTT

clone_size: -
j_call: TRBJ2-3
v_call: TRBV20-1
d_call: TRBD2
cdr3_aa: CSGGLAGTHTQYF
cdr3_nt: TGCAGTGGCGGACTAGCGGGCACACATACGCAGTATTTT

clone_size: -
j_call: TRBJ2-2
v_call: TRBV7-3
d_call: -
cdr3_aa: CASSLVIGPGTGELFF
cdr3_nt: TGTGCCAGCAGCTTAGTCATTGGTCCGGGCACCGGGGAGCTGTTTTTT

clone_size: -
j_call: TRBJ1-1
v_call: TRBV7-2
d_call: -
cdr3_aa: CASSFTDYNTEAFF
cdr3_nt: TGTGCCAGCAGCTTTACGGACTACAACACTGAAGCTTTCTTT

clone_size: -
j_call: TRBJ2-3
v_call: TRBV29-1
d_call: -
cdr3_aa: CSVEAGHTDTQYF
cdr3_nt: TGCAGCGTTGAGGCAGGCCACACAGATACGCAGTATTTT

clone_size: -
j_call: TRBJ2-7
v_call: TRBV5-1
d_call: TRBD1
cdr3_aa: CASSPGQGFREQYF
cdr3_nt: TGCGCCAGCAGCCCGGGACAGGGGTTTCGCGAGCAGTACTTC

clone_size: many
j_call: TRBJ2-5
v_call: TRBV15
d_call: TRBD2
cdr3_aa: CATSRDMRQGTSGSKTQYF
cdr3_nt: TGTGCCACCAGCAGAGATATGAGACAGGGGACTAGCGGGAGCAAGACCCAGTACTTC

clone_size: many
j_call: TRBJ2-5
v_call: TRBV29-1
d_call: TRBD1
cdr3_aa: CSATPGQGKGTQYF
cdr3_nt: TGCAGCGCTACCCCGGGACAGGGGAAAGGGACCCAGTACTTC

clone_size: -
j_call: TRBJ1-5
v_call: TRBV18
d_call: TRBD1
cdr3_aa: CASSPSGTGGRGNQPQHF
cdr3_nt: TGTGCCAGCTCACCGTCCGGGACAGGGGGCAGGGGCAATCAGCCCCAGCATTTT

clone_size: many
j_call: TRBJ2-7
v_call: TRBV3-1
d_call: -
cdr3_aa: CASSQESTFYEQYF
cdr3_nt: TGTGCCAGCAGCCAAGAAAGCACCTTCTACGAGCAGTACTTC

clone_size: -
j_call: TRBJ2-1
v_call: TRBV15
d_call: -
cdr3_aa: CATSRTDANNEQFF
cdr3_nt: TGTGCCACCAGCAGAACAGACGCGAACAATGAGCAGTTCTTC